A selection of T cell receptor beta chains follows, all from one sample in a study of blood T cell repertoires in COVID-19. Produced via immunoSEQ multiplex PCR; TCRdb's table is partial and in-frame only. The sample contains under 250,000 clones, 80% to 90% of which appear only once. Sequenced: PBMCs or T cells enriched from blood (not recorded which). These receptors were taken from a woman aged 40 to 49 who had been exposed to COVID-19. Each CDR3 is given with its conserved first and last residue. Fields, in order: D gene, J gene, clone size, V gene, CDR3 protein, CDR3 DNA. A D gene is named only where the DNA matches it firmly. Clone sizes are given selectively: once, few, many, or a class where the clone is expanded.

d_gene: TRBD1
j_gene: TRBJ1-2
abundance: NA
v_gene: TRBV6-2/TRBV6-3
CDR3aa: CASSYQGQGSTNYGYTF
CDR3nt: TGTGCCAGCAGTTACCAAGGACAGGGGTCGACTAACTATGGCTACACCTTC

d_gene: NA
j_gene: TRBJ1-1
abundance: once
v_gene: TRBV7-2
CDR3aa: CASSLTLGRAEAFF
CDR3nt: TGTGCCAGCAGCTTAACTTTGGGGAGGGCTGAAGCTTTCTTT

d_gene: TRBD1
j_gene: TRBJ1-2
abundance: NA
v_gene: TRBV7-2
CDR3aa: CASSQTDRVGYGYTF
CDR3nt: TGTGCCAGCAGCCAGACGGACAGGGTGGGTTATGGCTACACCTTC

d_gene: TRBD2
j_gene: TRBJ2-3
abundance: NA
v_gene: TRBV7-2
CDR3aa: CASSPGLSTDTQYF
CDR3nt: TGTGCCAGCAGCCCGGGACTAAGCACAGATACGCAGTATTTT

d_gene: TRBD1
j_gene: TRBJ1-4
abundance: NA
v_gene: TRBV28
CDR3aa: CASSTEGQASEKLFF
CDR3nt: TGTGCCAGCAGTACAGAGGGACAGGCGTCTGAAAAACTGTTTTTT

d_gene: NA
j_gene: TRBJ1-6
abundance: NA
v_gene: TRBV7-9
CDR3aa: CASSSGVSPLHF
CDR3nt: TGTGCCAGCAGCTCAGGGGTTTCACCCCTCCACTTT

d_gene: NA
j_gene: TRBJ1-1
abundance: NA
v_gene: TRBV24-1
CDR3aa: CATSDGRAEAFF
CDR3nt: TGTGCCACCAGTGATGGGAGAGCTGAAGCTTTCTTT

d_gene: NA
j_gene: TRBJ2-7
abundance: NA
v_gene: TRBV9
CDR3aa: CASSVGQNTYEQYF
CDR3nt: TGTGCCAGCAGCGTGGGGCAGAACACTTACGAGCAGTACTTC

d_gene: TRBD2
j_gene: TRBJ2-1
abundance: few
v_gene: TRBV27
CDR3aa: CASSLGLAGVEQFF
CDR3nt: TGTGCCAGCAGTCTCGGACTAGCGGGGGTGGAGCAGTTCTTC

d_gene: TRBD1
j_gene: TRBJ2-1
abundance: NA
v_gene: TRBV7-2
CDR3aa: CASTLDRDEQFF
CDR3nt: TGTGCCAGCACCTTGGACAGGGATGAGCAGTTCTTC

d_gene: NA
j_gene: TRBJ1-5
abundance: NA
v_gene: TRBV24-1
CDR3aa: CATSAPNQPQHF
CDR3nt: TGTGCCACCAGTGCCCCGAATCAGCCCCAGCATTTT

d_gene: NA
j_gene: TRBJ1-4
abundance: NA
v_gene: TRBV9
CDR3aa: CASSAGEATNEKLFF
CDR3nt: TGTGCCAGCAGCGCCGGCGAGGCAACTAATGAAAAACTGTTTTTT

d_gene: NA
j_gene: TRBJ1-1
abundance: NA
v_gene: TRBV5-6
CDR3aa: CASSLDSFGAIEAFF
CDR3nt: TGTGCCAGCAGCTTGGATAGTTTTGGAGCGATTGAAGCTTTCTTT

d_gene: TRBD1
j_gene: TRBJ2-7
abundance: NA
v_gene: TRBV7-6
CDR3aa: CASSITGGPDEQYF
CDR3nt: TGTGCCAGCAGCATAACAGGGGGCCCGGACGAGCAGTACTTC

d_gene: TRBD1
j_gene: TRBJ2-7
abundance: NA
v_gene: TRBV6-5
CDR3aa: CASSEDRGTYEQYF
CDR3nt: TGTGCCAGCAGCGAGGACAGGGGAACCTACGAGCAGTACTTC

d_gene: NA
j_gene: TRBJ2-7
abundance: NA
v_gene: TRBV19
CDR3aa: CASSMLTGSSYEQYF
CDR3nt: TGTGCCAGTAGTATGCTGACAGGCTCTAGCTACGAGCAGTACTTC

d_gene: TRBD2
j_gene: TRBJ2-1
abundance: NA
v_gene: TRBV3-1/TRBV3-2
CDR3aa: CASSPLPPDSGGLNNEQFF
CDR3nt: TGTGCCAGCAGCCCGTTACCTCCCGACAGCGGGGGGCTAAACAATGAGCAGTTCTTC

d_gene: TRBD1
j_gene: TRBJ1-1
abundance: once
v_gene: TRBV5-1
CDR3aa: CASAKDRVNTEAFF
CDR3nt: TGCGCCAGCGCCAAAGACAGGGTAAACACTGAAGCTTTCTTT

d_gene: NA
j_gene: TRBJ1-5
abundance: NA
v_gene: TRBV2
CDR3aa: CASSEGGYSNQPQHF
CDR3nt: TGTGCCAGCAGTGAAGGCGGATATAGCAATCAGCCCCAGCATTTT

d_gene: TRBD1
j_gene: TRBJ1-2
abundance: NA
v_gene: TRBV11-2
CDR3aa: CASSPGDSTDVRDGYTF
CDR3nt: TGTGCCAGCAGCCCAGGGGACAGCACAGATGTACGTGACGGCTACACCTTC

d_gene: NA
j_gene: TRBJ1-6
abundance: many
v_gene: TRBV5-1
CDR3aa: CASSIDRWTYNSPLHF
CDR3nt: TGCGCCAGCAGCATCGACAGGTGGACCTATAATTCACCCCTCCACTTT

d_gene: TRBD1
j_gene: TRBJ1-2
abundance: NA
v_gene: TRBV9
CDR3aa: CASSVAWETGGGYNYGYTF
CDR3nt: TGTGCCAGCAGCGTAGCTTGGGAGACAGGGGGCGGCTATAACTATGGCTACACCTTC

d_gene: NA
j_gene: TRBJ1-3
abundance: NA
v_gene: TRBV6-1
CDR3aa: CASSDDLRQSSGNTIYF
CDR3nt: TGTGCCAGCAGTGATGATTTAAGACAGAGCTCTGGAAACACCATATATTTT

d_gene: NA
j_gene: TRBJ1-4
abundance: NA
v_gene: TRBV30
CDR3aa: CAWSWGRGPGRGEKLFF
CDR3nt: TGTGCCTGGAGCTGGGGCAGGGGTCCAGGACGCGGTGAAAAACTGTTTTTT

d_gene: NA
j_gene: TRBJ2-7
abundance: few
v_gene: TRBV12-3/TRBV12-4
CDR3aa: CASSNYGYEQYF
CDR3nt: TGTGCCAGCAGCAACTACGGCTACGAGCAGTACTTC

d_gene: NA
j_gene: TRBJ2-5
abundance: once
v_gene: TRBV27
CDR3aa: CASNHQGPQETQYF
CDR3nt: TGTGCCAGCAATCACCAGGGCCCTCAAGAGACCCAGTACTTC

d_gene: TRBD1
j_gene: TRBJ2-3
abundance: NA
v_gene: TRBV10-3
CDR3aa: CAISEFGTDSTDTQYF
CDR3nt: TGTGCCATCAGTGAATTCGGGACAGATAGCACAGATACGCAGTATTTT

d_gene: TRBD1
j_gene: TRBJ1-3
abundance: many
v_gene: TRBV18
CDR3aa: CASSRDRENTIYF
CDR3nt: TGTGCCAGCTCACGGGACAGGGAAAACACCATATATTTT

d_gene: TRBD1
j_gene: TRBJ2-7
abundance: NA
v_gene: TRBV19
CDR3aa: CATAVGTGSYEQYF
CDR3nt: TGTGCCACCGCGGTCGGGACAGGGTCCTACGAGCAGTACTTC

d_gene: TRBD2
j_gene: TRBJ2-3
abundance: NA
v_gene: TRBV6-4
CDR3aa: CASRDVAGGLDTQYF
CDR3nt: TGTGCCAGCAGAGACGTAGCGGGGGGCCTAGATACGCAGTATTTT

d_gene: TRBD1
j_gene: TRBJ1-1
abundance: NA
v_gene: TRBV19
CDR3aa: CASSIGARGTGAGAFF
CDR3nt: TGTGCCAGTAGTATCGGGGCCCGAGGGACAGGTGCCGGAGCTTTCTTT

d_gene: NA
j_gene: TRBJ2-7
abundance: NA
v_gene: TRBV7-2
CDR3aa: CASSLSGREGVDEQYF
CDR3nt: TGTGCCAGCAGCTTAAGCGGCAGGGAGGGGGTGGACGAGCAGTACTTC

d_gene: NA
j_gene: TRBJ1-2
abundance: NA
v_gene: TRBV29-1
CDR3aa: CSAASRANYGYTF
CDR3nt: TGCAGCGCCGCAAGTCGGGCTAACTATGGCTACACCTTC

d_gene: NA
j_gene: TRBJ1-1
abundance: NA
v_gene: TRBV3-1/TRBV3-2
CDR3aa: CASSHGENTEAFF
CDR3nt: TGTGCCAGCAGTCACGGAGAGAACACTGAAGCTTTCTTT

d_gene: TRBD1
j_gene: TRBJ2-7
abundance: NA
v_gene: TRBV5-6
CDR3aa: CASSSPGQGSWQYF
CDR3nt: TGTGCCAGCAGCTCGCCGGGACAGGGGTCTTGGCAGTACTTC

d_gene: NA
j_gene: TRBJ2-2
abundance: NA
v_gene: TRBV2
CDR3aa: CASDGGRQGANTGELFF
CDR3nt: TGTGCCAGCGACGGGGGACGGCAGGGGGCGAACACCGGGGAGCTGTTTTTT

d_gene: TRBD1
j_gene: TRBJ2-2
abundance: NA
v_gene: TRBV5-1
CDR3aa: CASSRDRGTGELFF
CDR3nt: TGCGCCAGCAGCCGTGACAGGGGCACCGGGGAGCTGTTTTTT

d_gene: NA
j_gene: TRBJ2-4
abundance: NA
v_gene: TRBV10-3
CDR3aa: CAISESAVLDKNIQYF
CDR3nt: TGTGCCATCAGTGAGTCGGCAGTCCTAGACAAAAACATTCAGTACTTC

d_gene: NA
j_gene: TRBJ2-3
abundance: NA
v_gene: TRBV12-5
CDR3aa: CASGLVQGGTDTQYF
CDR3nt: TGTGCTAGTGGTTTGGTACAGGGTGGAACAGATACGCAGTATTTT

d_gene: NA
j_gene: TRBJ2-3
abundance: NA
v_gene: TRBV5-1
CDR3aa: CASSLVPGSVTDTQYF
CDR3nt: TGCGCCAGCAGCTTGGTTCCAGGGTCCGTGACAGATACGCAGTATTTT

d_gene: TRBD2
j_gene: TRBJ2-5
abundance: once
v_gene: TRBV5-6
CDR3aa: CASSRVAGVETQYF
CDR3nt: TGTGCCAGCAGCCGGGTAGCGGGGGTAGAGACCCAGTACTTC

d_gene: TRBD2
j_gene: TRBJ2-1
abundance: NA
v_gene: TRBV5-6
CDR3aa: CASNLRAWEGSSYNEQFF
CDR3nt: TGTGCCAGCAATTTGAGGGCGTGGGAGGGAAGCTCCTACAATGAGCAGTTCTTC

d_gene: NA
j_gene: TRBJ2-6
abundance: NA
v_gene: TRBV5-1
CDR3aa: CASSTATGFGANVLTF
CDR3nt: TGCGCCAGCAGCACCGCTACAGGGTTCGGGGCCAACGTCCTGACTTTC

d_gene: TRBD1
j_gene: TRBJ1-3
abundance: NA
v_gene: TRBV4-1
CDR3aa: CASSLQMRGQPGNTIYF
CDR3nt: TGCGCCAGCAGCCTTCAAATGAGGGGGCAACCTGGAAACACCATATATTTT

d_gene: NA
j_gene: TRBJ1-1
abundance: NA
v_gene: TRBV21-1
CDR3aa: CASSIGGNTEAFF
CDR3nt: TGTGCCAGCAGCATAGGGGGGAACACTGAAGCTTTCTTT

d_gene: TRBD1
j_gene: TRBJ2-5
abundance: medium-sized
v_gene: TRBV7-9
CDR3aa: CASSFRQGAGETQYF
CDR3nt: TGTGCCAGCAGCTTCCGACAGGGGGCCGGGGAGACCCAGTACTTC

d_gene: TRBD1
j_gene: TRBJ1-2
abundance: NA
v_gene: TRBV5-1
CDR3aa: CASSFGAGQGWQGYTF
CDR3nt: TGCGCCAGCAGCTTCGGCGCGGGACAGGGATGGCAAGGCTACACCTTC

d_gene: TRBD2
j_gene: TRBJ2-1
abundance: NA
v_gene: TRBV9
CDR3aa: CASSPRLAGGGHNEQFF
CDR3nt: TGTGCCAGCAGCCCCAGGCTAGCGGGGGGCGGGCACAATGAGCAGTTCTTC

d_gene: TRBD1
j_gene: TRBJ2-7
abundance: NA
v_gene: TRBV12-3/TRBV12-4
CDR3aa: CASSRQGTGEQYF
CDR3nt: TGTGCCAGCAGTCGACAGGGGACAGGCGAGCAGTACTTC

d_gene: TRBD2
j_gene: TRBJ2-2
abundance: NA
v_gene: TRBV18
CDR3aa: CASSPRTSRAGELFF
CDR3nt: TGTGCCAGCTCACCAAGGACTAGCCGGGCCGGGGAGCTGTTTTTT

d_gene: TRBD1
j_gene: TRBJ2-5
abundance: NA
v_gene: TRBV19
CDR3aa: CATRPGTALTQYF
CDR3nt: TGTGCCACCAGACCTGGGACAGCCCTAACCCAGTACTTC

d_gene: TRBD2
j_gene: TRBJ2-3
abundance: few
v_gene: TRBV5-4
CDR3aa: CASSFGLAGADTQYF
CDR3nt: TGTGCCAGCAGCTTTGGACTAGCGGGGGCAGATACGCAGTATTTT

d_gene: TRBD2
j_gene: TRBJ2-1
abundance: NA
v_gene: TRBV6-4
CDR3aa: CASSDSKRGENNEQFF
CDR3nt: TGTGCCAGCAGTGACTCGAAACGGGGGGAAAACAATGAGCAGTTCTTC

d_gene: TRBD2
j_gene: TRBJ2-1
abundance: NA
v_gene: TRBV5-4
CDR3aa: CASSLWTSGYNEQFF
CDR3nt: TGTGCCAGCAGCTTGTGGACTAGCGGGTACAATGAGCAGTTCTTC